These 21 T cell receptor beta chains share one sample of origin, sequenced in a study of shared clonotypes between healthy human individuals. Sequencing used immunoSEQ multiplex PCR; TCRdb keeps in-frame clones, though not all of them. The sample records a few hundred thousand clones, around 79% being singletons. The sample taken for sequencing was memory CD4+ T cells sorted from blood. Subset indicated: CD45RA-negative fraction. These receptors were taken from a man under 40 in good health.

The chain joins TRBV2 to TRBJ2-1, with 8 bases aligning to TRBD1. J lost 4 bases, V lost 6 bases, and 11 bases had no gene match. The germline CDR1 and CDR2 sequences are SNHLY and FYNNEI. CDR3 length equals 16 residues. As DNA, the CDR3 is TGTGCCAGCAGGAATCGCAGGGGGCCTGATTACAATGAGCAGTTCTTC. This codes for CASRNRRGPDYNEQFF.

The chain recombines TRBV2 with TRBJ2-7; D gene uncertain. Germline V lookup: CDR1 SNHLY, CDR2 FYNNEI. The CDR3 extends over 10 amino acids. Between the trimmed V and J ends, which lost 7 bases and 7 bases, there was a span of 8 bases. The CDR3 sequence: CASKSVEQYF. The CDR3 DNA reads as TGTGCCAGCAAGAGCGTGGAGCAGTACTTC.

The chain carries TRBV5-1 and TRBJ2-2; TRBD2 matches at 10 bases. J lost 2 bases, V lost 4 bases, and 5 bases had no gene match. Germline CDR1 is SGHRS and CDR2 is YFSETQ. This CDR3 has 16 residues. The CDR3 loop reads CASSHRTSGNTGELFF. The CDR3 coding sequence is TGCGCCAGCAGCCATAGGACTAGCGGCAACACCGGGGAGCTGTTTTTT.

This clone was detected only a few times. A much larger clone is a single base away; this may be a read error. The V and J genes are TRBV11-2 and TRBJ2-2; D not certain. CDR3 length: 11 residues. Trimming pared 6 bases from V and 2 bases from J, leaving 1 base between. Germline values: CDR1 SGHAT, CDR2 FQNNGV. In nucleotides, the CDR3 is TGTGCCAGCAGAAACACCGGGGAGCTGTTTTTT. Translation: CASRNTGELFF. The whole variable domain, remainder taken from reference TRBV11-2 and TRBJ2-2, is EAGVAQSPRYKIIEKRQSVAFWCNPISGHATLYWYQQILGQGPKLLIQFQNNGVVDDSQLPKDRFSAERLKGVDSTLKIQPAKLEDSAVYLCASRNTGELFFGEGSRLTVL.

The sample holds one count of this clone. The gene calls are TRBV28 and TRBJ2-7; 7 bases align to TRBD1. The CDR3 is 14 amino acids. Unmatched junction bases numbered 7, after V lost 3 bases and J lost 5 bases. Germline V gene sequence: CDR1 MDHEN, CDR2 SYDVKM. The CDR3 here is CASSLQGVSNEQYF. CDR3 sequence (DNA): TGTGCCAGCAGTTTGCAGGGGGTATCAAACGAGCAGTACTTC. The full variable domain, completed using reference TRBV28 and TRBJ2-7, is DVKVTQSSRYLVKRTGEKVFLECVQDMDHENMFWYRQDPGLGLRLIYFSYDVKMKEKGDIPEGYSVSREKKERFSLILESASTNQTSMYLCASSLQGVSNEQYFGPGTRLTVT.

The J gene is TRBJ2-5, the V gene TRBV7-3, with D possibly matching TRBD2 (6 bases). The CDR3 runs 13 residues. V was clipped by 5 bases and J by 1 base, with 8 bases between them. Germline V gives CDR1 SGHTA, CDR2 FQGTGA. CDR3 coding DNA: TGTGCCAGCAGCCGGACTATCCAAGAGACCCAGTACTTC. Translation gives CASSRTIQETQYF.

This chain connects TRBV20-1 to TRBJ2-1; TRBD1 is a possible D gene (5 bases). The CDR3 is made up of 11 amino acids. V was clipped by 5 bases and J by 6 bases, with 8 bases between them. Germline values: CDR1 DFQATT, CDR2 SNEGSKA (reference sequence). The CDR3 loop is CSAARGNEQFF. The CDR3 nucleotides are TGCAGTGCTGCTAGGGGCAATGAGCAGTTCTTC.

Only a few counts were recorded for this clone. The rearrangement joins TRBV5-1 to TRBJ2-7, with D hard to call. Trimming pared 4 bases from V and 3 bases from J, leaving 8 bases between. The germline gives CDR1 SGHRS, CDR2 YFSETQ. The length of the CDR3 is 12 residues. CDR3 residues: CASSPDIYEQYF. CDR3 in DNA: TGCGCCAGCAGCCCCGACATCTACGAGCAGTACTTC.

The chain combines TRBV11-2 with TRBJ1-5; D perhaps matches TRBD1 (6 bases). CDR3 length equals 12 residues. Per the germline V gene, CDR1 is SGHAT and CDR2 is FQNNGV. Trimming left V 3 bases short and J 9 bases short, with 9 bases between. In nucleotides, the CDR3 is TGTGCCAGCAGCTTGGGGGGCGGGCCCCAGCATTTT. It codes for CASSLGGGPQHF.

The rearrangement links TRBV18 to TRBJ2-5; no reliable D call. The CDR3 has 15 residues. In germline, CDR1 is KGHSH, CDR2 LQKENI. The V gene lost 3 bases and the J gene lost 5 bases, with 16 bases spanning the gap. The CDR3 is CASSPPGSGHETQYF. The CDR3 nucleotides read TGTGCCAGCTCACCCCCCGGTTCTGGGCACGAGACCCAGTACTTC.

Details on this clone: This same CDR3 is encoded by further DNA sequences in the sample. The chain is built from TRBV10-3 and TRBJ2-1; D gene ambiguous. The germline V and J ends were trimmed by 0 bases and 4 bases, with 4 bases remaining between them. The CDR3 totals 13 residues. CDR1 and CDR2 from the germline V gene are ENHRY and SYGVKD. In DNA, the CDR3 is TGTGCCATCAGTGAGTCTAGTTACAATGAGCAGTTCTTC. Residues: CAISESSYNEQFF.

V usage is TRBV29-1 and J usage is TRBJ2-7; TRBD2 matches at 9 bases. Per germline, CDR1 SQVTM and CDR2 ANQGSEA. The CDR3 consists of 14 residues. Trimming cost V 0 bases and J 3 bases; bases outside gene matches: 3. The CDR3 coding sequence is TGCAGCGTTGAAGACAATAGCGGGAGCTACGAGCAGTACTTC. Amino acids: CSVEDNSGSYEQYF.

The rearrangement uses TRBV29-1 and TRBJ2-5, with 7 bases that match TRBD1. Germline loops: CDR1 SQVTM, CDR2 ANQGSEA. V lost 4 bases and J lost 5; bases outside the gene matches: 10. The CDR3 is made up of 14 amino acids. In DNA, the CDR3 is TGCAGCGTTGTCCGGTACAGGGGAAGGGAGACCCAGTACTTC. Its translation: CSVVRYRGRETQYF.

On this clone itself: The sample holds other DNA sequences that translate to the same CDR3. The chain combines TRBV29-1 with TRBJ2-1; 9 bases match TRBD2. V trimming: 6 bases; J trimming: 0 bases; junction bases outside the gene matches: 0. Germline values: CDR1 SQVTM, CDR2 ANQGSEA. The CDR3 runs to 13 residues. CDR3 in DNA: TGCAGCGTAGCGGGAGGCTCCTACAATGAGCAGTTCTTC. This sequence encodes CSVAGGSYNEQFF.

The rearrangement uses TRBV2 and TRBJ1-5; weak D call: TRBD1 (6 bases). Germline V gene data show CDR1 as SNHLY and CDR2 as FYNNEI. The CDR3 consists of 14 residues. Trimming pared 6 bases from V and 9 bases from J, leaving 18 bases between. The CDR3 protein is CASRETGTGGPQHF. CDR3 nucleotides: TGTGCCAGCAGGGAGACAGGTACGGGCGGGCCCCAGCATTTT.

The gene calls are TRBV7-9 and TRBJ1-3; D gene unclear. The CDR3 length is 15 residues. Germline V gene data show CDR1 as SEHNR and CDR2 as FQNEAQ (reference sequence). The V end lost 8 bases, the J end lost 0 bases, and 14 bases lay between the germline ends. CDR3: CASAFPEVSGNTIYF. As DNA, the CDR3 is TGTGCCAGCGCATTCCCCGAAGTCTCTGGAAACACCATATATTTT. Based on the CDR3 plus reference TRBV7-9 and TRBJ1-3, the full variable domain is DTGVSQNPRHKITKRGQNVTFRCDPISEHNRLYWYRQTLGQGPEFLTYFQNEAQLEKSRLLSDRFSAERPKGSFSTLEIQRTEQGDSAMYLCASAFPEVSGNTIYFGEGSWLTVV.

CDR3 amino acids: CASRSGSNGNTIYF. DNA of the CDR3: TGTGCCAGCAGGTCAGGGAGCAACGGAAACACCATATATTTT. The V gene is TRBV6-1, the J gene TRBJ1-3; the D gene is possibly TRBD1 (5 bases). The CDR3 contains 14 residues. Germline V gives CDR1 MNHNS, CDR2 SASEGT. V was shortened by 6 bases and J by 4 bases, with 13 bases between the two germline ends.

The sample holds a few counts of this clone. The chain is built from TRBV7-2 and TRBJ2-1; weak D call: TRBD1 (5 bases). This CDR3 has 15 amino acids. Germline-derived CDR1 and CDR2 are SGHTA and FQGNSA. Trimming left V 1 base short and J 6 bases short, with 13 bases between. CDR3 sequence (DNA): TGTGCCAGCAGCTTAGAAGGACATGTCGGCAATGAGCAGTTCTTC. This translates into CASSLEGHVGNEQFF.

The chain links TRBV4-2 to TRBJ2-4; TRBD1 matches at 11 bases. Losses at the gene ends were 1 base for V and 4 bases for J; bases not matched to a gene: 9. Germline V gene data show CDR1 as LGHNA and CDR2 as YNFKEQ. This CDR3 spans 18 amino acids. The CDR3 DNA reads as TGTGCCAGCAGCCAAGCGGGGGGTGGGACAGGGGGTAAAAACATTCAGTACTTC. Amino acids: CASSQAGGGTGGKNIQYF.

The CDR3 spells CASSSSRVGLSYEQYF. Here the CDR3 DNA reads TGTGCCAGCAGTTCATCACGAGTGGGTCTCTCCTACGAGCAGTACTTC. V usage is TRBV6-5 and J usage is TRBJ2-7; D is uncertain. Germline V gives CDR1 MNHEY, CDR2 SVGAGI. This CDR3 is built from 16 residues. Trimming took 4 bases from V and 0 from J, leaving 16 bases between them.

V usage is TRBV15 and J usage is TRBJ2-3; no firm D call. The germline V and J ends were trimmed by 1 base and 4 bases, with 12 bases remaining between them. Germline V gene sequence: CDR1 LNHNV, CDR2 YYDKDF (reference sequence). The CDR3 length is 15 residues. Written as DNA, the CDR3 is TGTGCCACCAGCAGAGTCAACTTAGTAGCAGATACGCAGTATTTT. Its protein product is CATSRVNLVADTQYF.